This TCR beta chain emerged from a study of beta chain features in type 1 diabetes. Study observations and caveats: HLA effects on TCRB rearrangement stayed unresolved here. Junctions at VDJ sites from type 1 diabetes patients had fewer insertions and more deletions.

This clone was counted between two and nine times. What it binds is not known. cDNA synthesis used the whole RNA isolate, giving expressed TCRB sequences. Reads from naive, central memory and regulatory T cell samples averaged about 3.3 million. TCRdb's table, derived via immunoSEQ multiplex PCR, lists solely in-frame clones and lacks some. This sample has 600,000 to 650,000 clones, with 15% to 17% found just once. Sorted CD4+ subsets: naive, central memory, regulatory, stem cell-like memory (CD45RO/CCR7/CD25/CD127/CD95/CD27 panel). CDR3 length equals 16 residues. Germline V gene lookup returns CDR1 ENHRY and CDR2 SYGVKD. J gave up 1 base and V 6 bases, and 9 bases lay outside the gene matches.

The chain is built from TRBV10-3 and TRBJ1-5, with 7 bases fitting TRBD1. The source of this sequence is a young man in good health. The sequenced sample consisted of naive CD4+ T cells from blood. The CDR3 bases are TGTGCCATCAGCGACAGGGATAAGGCCAGCAATCAGCCCCAGCATTTT. Protein sequence: CAISDRDKASNQPQHF.